A selection of T cell receptor beta chains follows, all from one sample in a study of cytomegalovirus exposure and HLA in healthy donors. Clones were sequenced by immunoSEQ multiplex PCR, and TCRdb holds only the in-frame ones, with some missing. The table has 150,000 to 200,000 clones, over 70% seen once; the top ten hold approximately 1.5%. Material for sequencing was PBMCs. The receptors stem from a woman under 40 in good health and CMV-seropositive. The CDR3 runs from the conserved cysteine through the conserved F or W.

V gene: TRBV27
J gene: TRBJ1-5
CDR3 protein: CASSQGTGTNQPQHF

V gene: TRBV7-8
J gene: TRBJ1-2
CDR3 protein: CASSLRGGSTYGYTF

V gene: TRBV9
J gene: TRBJ2-3
CDR3 protein: CASSVAGWGLAGKGPDTQYF

V gene: TRBV7-7
J gene: TRBJ2-2
CDR3 protein: CASSPLAGGANTGELFF

V gene: TRBV28
J gene: TRBJ2-7
CDR3 protein: CASSSLGSGNYEQYF

V gene: TRBV27
J gene: TRBJ2-7
CDR3 protein: CASSISAAFLAGGEIEQYF

V gene: TRBV7-2
J gene: TRBJ2-7
CDR3 protein: CATLDRATGEQYF

V gene: TRBV10-3
J gene: TRBJ2-7
CDR3 protein: CAISGSGYEQYF

V gene: TRBV5-4
J gene: TRBJ2-5
CDR3 protein: CASSLLAGETQYF

V gene: TRBV11-3
J gene: TRBJ2-1
CDR3 protein: CASSVGTSGSFNEQFF

V gene: TRBV30
J gene: TRBJ2-4
CDR3 protein: CAWSMGAGGDIQYF

V gene: TRBV6-5
J gene: TRBJ2-1
CDR3 protein: CASSYSIGQGYNEQFF

V gene: TRBV6-1
J gene: TRBJ2-5
CDR3 protein: CASSETMTSGMETQYF

V gene: TRBV4-1
J gene: TRBJ2-5
CDR3 protein: CASSQGVIREETQYF

V gene: TRBV11-3
J gene: TRBJ1-2
CDR3 protein: CASSRYGTGLYGYTF

V gene: TRBV7-2
J gene: TRBJ2-5
CDR3 protein: CASSPGLAETQYF

V gene: TRBV19
J gene: TRBJ2-2
CDR3 protein: CASSTSGTNTGELFF

V gene: TRBV25-1
J gene: TRBJ2-2
CDR3 protein: CASRLAGGPGELFF

V gene: TRBV6-5
J gene: TRBJ2-7
CDR3 protein: CASSWATGREQYF

V gene: TRBV9
J gene: TRBJ1-1
CDR3 protein: CASSDRDGSPEAFF

V gene: TRBV7-8
J gene: TRBJ2-5
CDR3 protein: CASSSREGLWETQYF

V gene: TRBV11-2
J gene: TRBJ1-1
CDR3 protein: CASSPPGQGNTEAFF

V gene: TRBV9
J gene: TRBJ2-5
CDR3 protein: CASSVEGEETQYF

V gene: TRBV28
J gene: TRBJ1-5
CDR3 protein: CASSFGRTHSNQPQHF

V gene: TRBV5-6
J gene: TRBJ1-5
CDR3 protein: CASSLWSTPLSQPQHF

V gene: TRBV9
J gene: TRBJ2-1
CDR3 protein: CASSPTQDSPPYNEQFF